This T cell receptor beta chain was recovered during a study of tumor-infiltrating lymphocytes in primary liver carcinoma. This CDR3 contains 13 residues. Looked up from germline, CDR1 is SGHAT and CDR2 is FQNNGV. Points on this clonotype: One end of the junction fails to match germline, which may point to a read error.

Scientists recovered RNA and DNA together from about 20-30 mg of unsorted bulk tissue. Researchers generated TCR beta cDNA from about 530 ng of total RNA, relying on a constant-region primer. Investigators got TCR beta libraries out of three nested multiplex PCR rounds, done with slightly modified ARM-PCR. With TRBV1-TRBV30 forward primers and a C-beta reverse primer, the first two PCR rounds were run for about 10 cycles each. A single record per CDR3 protein comes from TCRdb applying MiXCR to the multiplex PCR reads. The sample yields fewer than 110,000 distinct CDR3 sequences, more than 65% seen once.

The chain carries TRBV11-2 and TRBJ2-3; the D is unclear. Sequencing was performed on liver tumor tissue from sampling region 2. Subset specified: tumor region T2, inferior pole. The TCR originated in a woman in her sixties with primary liver carcinoma and hepatitis B virus infection. The CDR3 reads CANSSDRGDAQYF. Written as DNA, the CDR3 is TGTGCCAATAGCTCAGATCGAGGAGATGCGCAGTATTTT.